Described below is a single TCR beta chain sequence and its context. As yet, its antigen is unknown. The data were taken from a study of T cell responses to AZD1222 COVID-19 vaccine. Study-wide results and limits: Scientists sampled the repertoires only once the peak T cell response had passed. With two AZD1222 doses given, Spike-specific TCR breadth and depth both rose.

This CDR3 has 13 residues. CDR1 and CDR2 (germline): MNHEY, SVGAGI. Trimming removed 8 bases from V and 0 bases from J, with 10 bases in between. Profiling relied on immunoSEQ multiplex PCR, and the TCRdb table lists in-frame clones only, not all of them. The sample shows about 190,000 clones, about 92% of them seen only once. The chain employs TRBV6-5 and TRBJ1-1; D is unresolved. The origin of this receptor is an adult in good health. The sequenced sample was peripheral blood, obtained on day 0 of AZD1222 vaccination. The CDR3 region is CASSILLNTEAFF. The CDR3, as DNA: TGTGCCAGCTCAATCCTCCTGAACACTGAAGCTTTCTTT.